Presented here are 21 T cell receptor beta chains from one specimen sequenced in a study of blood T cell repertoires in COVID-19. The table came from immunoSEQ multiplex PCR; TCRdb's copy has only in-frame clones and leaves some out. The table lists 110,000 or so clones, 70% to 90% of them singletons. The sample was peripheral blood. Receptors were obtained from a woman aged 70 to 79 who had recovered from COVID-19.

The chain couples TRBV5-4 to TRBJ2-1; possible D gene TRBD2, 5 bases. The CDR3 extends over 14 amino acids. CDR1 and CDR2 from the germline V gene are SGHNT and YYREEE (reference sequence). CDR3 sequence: CASRRQDSYNEQFF. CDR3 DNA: TGTGCTTCGCGGAGGCAGGACTCCTACAATGAGCAGTTCTTC.

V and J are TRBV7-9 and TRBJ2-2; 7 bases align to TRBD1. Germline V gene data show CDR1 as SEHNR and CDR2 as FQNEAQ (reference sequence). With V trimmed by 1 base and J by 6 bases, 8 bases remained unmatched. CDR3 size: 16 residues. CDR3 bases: TGTGCCAGCAGCTTAGGCGCAGGGGGTATGGCCGGGGAGCTGTTTTTT. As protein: CASSLGAGGMAGELFF.

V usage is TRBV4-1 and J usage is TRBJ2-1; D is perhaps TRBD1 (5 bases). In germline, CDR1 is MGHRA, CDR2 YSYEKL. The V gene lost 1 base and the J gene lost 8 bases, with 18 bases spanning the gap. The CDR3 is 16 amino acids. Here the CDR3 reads CASSQGPYATVYEQFF. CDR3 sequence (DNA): TGCGCCAGCAGCCAAGGCCCCTACGCGACAGTTTATGAGCAGTTCTTC.

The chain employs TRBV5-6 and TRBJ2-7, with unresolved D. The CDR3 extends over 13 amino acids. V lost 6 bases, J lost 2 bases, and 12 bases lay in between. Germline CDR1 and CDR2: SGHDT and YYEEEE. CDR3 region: CASNNAETYEQYF. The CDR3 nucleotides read TGTGCCAGCAACAATGCGGAGACCTACGAGCAGTACTTC.

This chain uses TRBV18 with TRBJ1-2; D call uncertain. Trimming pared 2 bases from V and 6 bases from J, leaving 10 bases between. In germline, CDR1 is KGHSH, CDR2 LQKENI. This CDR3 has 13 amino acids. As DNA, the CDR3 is TGTGCCAGCTCACCAAGTTTACATGATGGCTACACCTTC. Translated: CASSPSLHDGYTF.

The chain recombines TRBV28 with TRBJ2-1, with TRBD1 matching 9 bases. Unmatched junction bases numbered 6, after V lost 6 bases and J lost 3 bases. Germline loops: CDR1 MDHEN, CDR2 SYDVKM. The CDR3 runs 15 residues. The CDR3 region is CASRTGTGIYNEQFF. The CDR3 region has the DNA TGTGCCAGCAGGACCGGGACAGGGATCTACAATGAGCAGTTCTTC.

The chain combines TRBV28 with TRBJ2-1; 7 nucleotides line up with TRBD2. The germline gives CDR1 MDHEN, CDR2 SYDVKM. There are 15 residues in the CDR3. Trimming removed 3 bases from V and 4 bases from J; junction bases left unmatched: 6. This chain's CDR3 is CASSFGLAVYNEQFF. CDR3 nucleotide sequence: TGTGCCAGCAGTTTTGGCCTAGCGGTATACAATGAGCAGTTCTTC.

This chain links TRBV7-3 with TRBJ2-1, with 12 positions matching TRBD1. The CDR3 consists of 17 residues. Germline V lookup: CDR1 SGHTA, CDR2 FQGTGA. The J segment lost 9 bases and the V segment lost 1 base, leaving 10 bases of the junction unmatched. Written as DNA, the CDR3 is TGTGCCAGCAGCTTAAGGGCCCGGGGACAGGGGGCGGGTGAGCAGTTCTTC. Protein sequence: CASSLRARGQGAGEQFF.

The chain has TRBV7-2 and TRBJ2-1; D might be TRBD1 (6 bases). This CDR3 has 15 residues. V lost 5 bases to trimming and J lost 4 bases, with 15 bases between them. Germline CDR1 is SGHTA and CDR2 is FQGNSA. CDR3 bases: TGTGCCAGCAGCCCTGTCATTGGGACATACAATGAGCAGTTCTTC. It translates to CASSPVIGTYNEQFF.

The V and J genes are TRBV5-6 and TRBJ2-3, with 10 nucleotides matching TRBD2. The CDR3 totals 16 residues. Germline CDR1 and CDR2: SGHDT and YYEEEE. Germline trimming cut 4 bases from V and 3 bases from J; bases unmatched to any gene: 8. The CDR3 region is CASSLFGLAETDTQYF. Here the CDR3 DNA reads TGTGCCAGCAGCCTTTTCGGACTAGCGGAGACAGATACGCAGTATTTT.

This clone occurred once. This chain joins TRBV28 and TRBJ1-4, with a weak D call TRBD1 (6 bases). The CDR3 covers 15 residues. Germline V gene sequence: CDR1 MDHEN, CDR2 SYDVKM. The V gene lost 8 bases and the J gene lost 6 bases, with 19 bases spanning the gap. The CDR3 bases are TGTGCCAGCGGAATCACCCAGGGGCGGGATGAAAAACTGTTTTTT. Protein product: CASGITQGRDEKLFF.

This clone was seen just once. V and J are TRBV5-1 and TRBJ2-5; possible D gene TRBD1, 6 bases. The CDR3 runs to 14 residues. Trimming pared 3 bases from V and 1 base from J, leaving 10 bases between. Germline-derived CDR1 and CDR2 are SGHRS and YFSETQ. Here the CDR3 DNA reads TGCGCCAGCAGCTCACAGGGTCTCCAAGAGACCCAGTACTTC. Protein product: CASSSQGLQETQYF.

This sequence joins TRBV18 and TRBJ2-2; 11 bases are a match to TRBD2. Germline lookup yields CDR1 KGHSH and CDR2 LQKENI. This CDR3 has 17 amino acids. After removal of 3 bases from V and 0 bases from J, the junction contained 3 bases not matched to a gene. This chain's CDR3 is CASSPGLAVANTGELFF. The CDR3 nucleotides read TGTGCCAGCTCACCGGGACTAGCGGTTGCGAACACCGGGGAGCTGTTTTTT.

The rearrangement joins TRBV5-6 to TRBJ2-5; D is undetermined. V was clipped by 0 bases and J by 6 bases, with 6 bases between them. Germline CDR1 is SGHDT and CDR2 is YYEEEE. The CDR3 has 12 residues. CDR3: CASSLAAKTQYF. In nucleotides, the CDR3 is TGTGCCAGCAGCTTGGCCGCGAAGACCCAGTACTTC.

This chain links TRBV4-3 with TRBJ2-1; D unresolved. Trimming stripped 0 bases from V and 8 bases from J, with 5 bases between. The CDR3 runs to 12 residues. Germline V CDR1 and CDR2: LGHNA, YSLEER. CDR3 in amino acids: CASSQDGHEQFF. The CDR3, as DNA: TGCGCCAGCAGCCAAGATGGGCATGAGCAGTTCTTC.

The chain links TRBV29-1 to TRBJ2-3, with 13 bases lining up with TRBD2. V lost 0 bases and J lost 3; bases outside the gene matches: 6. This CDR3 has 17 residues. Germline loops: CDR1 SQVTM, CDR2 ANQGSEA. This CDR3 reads CSVEDGTSGTRTDTQYF. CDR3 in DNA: TGCAGCGTTGAAGACGGGACTAGCGGGACTAGAACAGATACGCAGTATTTT.

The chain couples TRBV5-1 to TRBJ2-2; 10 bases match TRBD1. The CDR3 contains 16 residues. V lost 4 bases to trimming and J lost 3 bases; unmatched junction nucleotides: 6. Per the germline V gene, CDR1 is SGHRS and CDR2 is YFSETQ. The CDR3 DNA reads TGCGCCAGCAGCCCCAGACAGGGGGCGGACACCGGGGAGCTGTTTTTT. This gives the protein CASSPRQGADTGELFF.

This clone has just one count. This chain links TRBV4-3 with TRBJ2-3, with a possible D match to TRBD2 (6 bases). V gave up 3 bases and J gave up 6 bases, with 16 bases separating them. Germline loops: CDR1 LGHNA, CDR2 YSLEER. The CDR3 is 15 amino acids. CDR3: CASSHSTRRWDTQYF. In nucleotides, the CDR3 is TGCGCCAGCAGCCACTCGACTAGGAGGTGGGATACGCAGTATTTT.

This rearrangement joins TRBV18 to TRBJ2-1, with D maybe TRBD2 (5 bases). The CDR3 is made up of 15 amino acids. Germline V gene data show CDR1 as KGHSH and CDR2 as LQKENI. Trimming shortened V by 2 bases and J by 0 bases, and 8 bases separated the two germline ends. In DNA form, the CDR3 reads TGTGCCAGCTCACCAATAGCGACCTCCTACAATGAGCAGTTCTTC. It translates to CASSPIATSYNEQFF.

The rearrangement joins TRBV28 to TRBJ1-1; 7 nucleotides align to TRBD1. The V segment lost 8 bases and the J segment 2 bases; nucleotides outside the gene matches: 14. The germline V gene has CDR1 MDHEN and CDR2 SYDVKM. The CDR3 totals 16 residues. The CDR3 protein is CASSFKGGQKNTEAFF. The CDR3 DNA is TGTGCCAGCTCCTTTAAAGGGGGACAGAAAAACACTGAAGCTTTCTTT.

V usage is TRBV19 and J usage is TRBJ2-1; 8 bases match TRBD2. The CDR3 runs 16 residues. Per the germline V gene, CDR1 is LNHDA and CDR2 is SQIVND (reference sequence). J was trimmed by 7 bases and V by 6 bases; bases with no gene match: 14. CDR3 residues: CASSSVSGGPDNEQFF. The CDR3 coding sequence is TGTGCCAGTAGCTCCGTTTCGGGAGGGCCGGATAATGAGCAGTTCTTC.